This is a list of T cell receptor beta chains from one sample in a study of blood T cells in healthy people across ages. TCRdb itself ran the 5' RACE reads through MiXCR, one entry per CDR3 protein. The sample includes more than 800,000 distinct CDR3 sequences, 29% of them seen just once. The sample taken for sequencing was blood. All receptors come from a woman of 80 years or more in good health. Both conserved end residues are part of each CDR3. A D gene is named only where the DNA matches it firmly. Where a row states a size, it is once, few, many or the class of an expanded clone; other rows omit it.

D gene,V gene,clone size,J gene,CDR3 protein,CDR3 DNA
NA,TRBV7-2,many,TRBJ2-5,CASSLGESSVETQYF,TGTGCCAGCAGCCTCGGAGAGAGTTCGGTGGAGACCCAGTACTTC
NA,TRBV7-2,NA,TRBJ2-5,CASSITGQPETQYF,TGTGCCAGCAGCATAACCGGACAGCCAGAGACCCAGTACTTC
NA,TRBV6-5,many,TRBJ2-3,CASSYDPVNTQYF,TGTGCCAGCAGTTACGATCCTGTAAATACGCAGTATTTT
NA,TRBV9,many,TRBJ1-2,CASSPEDNLFYGYTF,TGTGCCAGCAGCCCTGAAGACAACTTGTTCTATGGCTACACCTTC
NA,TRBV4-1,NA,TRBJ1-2,CASSQERAAPNYGYTF,TGCGCCAGCAGCCAAGAGAGGGCAGCACCTAACTATGGCTACACCTTC
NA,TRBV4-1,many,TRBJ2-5,CASSQGSRQTQYF,TGCGCCAGCAGCCAAGGCTCACGGCAGACCCAGTACTTC
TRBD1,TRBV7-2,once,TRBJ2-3,CASSKWSEGQLRFDTQYF,TGTGCCAGCAGCAAATGGTCTGAGGGACAGCTAAGATTTGATACGCAGTATTTT
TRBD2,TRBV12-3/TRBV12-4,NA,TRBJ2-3,CTSTAIAGGPPDTQYF,TGTACCAGCACCGCCATAGCGGGGGGGCCGCCAGATACGCAGTATTTT
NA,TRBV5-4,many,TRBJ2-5,CASSTPREETQYF,TGTGCCAGCAGCACCCCCAGGGAAGAGACCCAGTACTTC
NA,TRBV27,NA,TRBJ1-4,CASRREFAAHFNEKLFF,TGTGCCAGCAGGAGGGAATTCGCGGCCCACTTTAATGAAAAACTGTTTTTT
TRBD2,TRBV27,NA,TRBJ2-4,CASSRLAGVILAKNIQYF,TGTGCCAGCAGTAGACTAGCGGGGGTCATCTTAGCCAAAAACATTCAGTACTTC
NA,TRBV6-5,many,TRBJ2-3,CASSYGLGTLSTDTQYF,TGTGCCAGCAGTTACGGGTTGGGGACACTTTCCACAGATACGCAGTATTTT
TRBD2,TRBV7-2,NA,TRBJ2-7,CASSPSIAGGLHSYEQYF,TGTGCCAGCAGCCCCTCCATAGCGGGGGGTCTACACTCCTACGAGCAGTACTTC
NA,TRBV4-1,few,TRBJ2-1,CASSQDRLGDYNEQFF,TGCGCCAGCAGCCAAGACCGCTTGGGAGATTACAATGAGCAGTTCTTC
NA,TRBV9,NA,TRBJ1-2,CASSVDGTGRHGYTF,TGTGCCAGCAGCGTAGACGGGACCGGCCGTCATGGCTACACCTTC
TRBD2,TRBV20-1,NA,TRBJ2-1,CSARERTSGIYNEQFF,TGCAGCGCTAGAGAGCGGACTAGCGGGATTTACAATGAGCAGTTCTTC
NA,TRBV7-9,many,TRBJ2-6,CASSGQSGANVLTF,TGTGCCAGCAGCGGACAGTCCGGGGCCAACGTCCTGACTTTC
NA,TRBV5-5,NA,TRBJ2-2,CASSLDGRAMTGELFF,TGTGCCAGCAGCCTGGACGGCAGGGCCATGACCGGGGAGCTGTTTTTT
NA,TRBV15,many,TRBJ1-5,CATSIEISNQPQHF,TGTGCCACCAGCATAGAGATTAGCAATCAGCCCCAGCATTTT
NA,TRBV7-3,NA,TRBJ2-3,CASSSSGCQPQYF,TGTGCCAGCAGTTCCTCAGGGTGCCAACCGCAGTATTTT
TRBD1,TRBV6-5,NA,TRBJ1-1,CASRIGQGMNTEAFF,TGTGCCAGCAGGATCGGACAGGGGATGAACACTGAAGCTTTCTTT
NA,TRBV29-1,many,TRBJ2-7,CSAVEPGEQYF,TGCAGCGCCGTAGAGCCAGGCGAGCAGTACTTC
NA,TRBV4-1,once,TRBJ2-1,CASSQRTGGEQFF,TGCGCCAGCAGCCAACGCACCGGGGGTGAGCAGTTCTTC
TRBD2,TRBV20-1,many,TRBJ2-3,CSARGGGNRDTQYF,TGCAGTGCCAGAGGCGGGGGAAACAGGGATACGCAGTATTTT
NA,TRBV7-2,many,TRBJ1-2,CASSLDTNGYGYTF,TGTGCCAGCAGCTTGGACACAAACGGCTATGGCTACACCTTC
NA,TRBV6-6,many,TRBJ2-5,CASSYQPGQGETQYF,TGTGCCAGCAGTTACCAACCCGGCCAGGGGGAGACCCAGTACTTC
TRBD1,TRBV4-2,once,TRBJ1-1,CASSQVGTGGTEAFF,TGTGCCAGCAGCCAAGTTGGGACAGGAGGCACTGAAGCTTTCTTT
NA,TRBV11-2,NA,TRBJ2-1,CASSLVERAEQFF,TGTGCCAGCAGCTTAGTGGAGCGAGCTGAGCAGTTCTTC
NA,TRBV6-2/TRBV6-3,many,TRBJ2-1,CASSTRTQSSYNEQFF,TGTGCCAGCAGTACAAGGACCCAAAGCTCCTACAATGAGCAGTTCTTC
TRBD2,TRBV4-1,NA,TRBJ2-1,CASGQRGLAASYNEQFF,TGCGCCAGCGGCCAGAGGGGACTAGCGGCCTCCTACAATGAGCAGTTCTTC
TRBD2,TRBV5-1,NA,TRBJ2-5,CASSLRGGLAGALQETQYF,TGCGCCAGCAGCTTGCGGGGGGGACTAGCGGGGGCACTACAAGAGACCCAGTACTTC
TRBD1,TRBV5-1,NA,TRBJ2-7,CASSLAMDRGYEQYF,TGCGCCAGCAGCTTGGCCATGGACAGGGGCTACGAGCAGTACTTC
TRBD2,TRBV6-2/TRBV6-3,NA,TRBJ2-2,CASSLAGVNTGELFF,TGTGCCAGCAGTCTAGCGGGGGTGAACACCGGGGAGCTGTTTTTT
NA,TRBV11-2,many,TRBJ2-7,CASSIYSGVSEQYF,TGTGCCAGCAGCATATATAGCGGTGTCTCCGAGCAGTACTTC
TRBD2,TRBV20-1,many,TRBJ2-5,CSAVRGVAQETQYF,TGCAGTGCTGTGCGGGGGGTTGCCCAAGAGACCCAGTACTTC
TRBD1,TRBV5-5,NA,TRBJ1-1,CASSTTGAVNTEAFF,TGTGCCAGCAGCACTACAGGGGCGGTGAACACTGAAGCTTTCTTT
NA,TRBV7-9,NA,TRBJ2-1,CASTRLGGVYNGQVF,TGTGCCAGCACCCGGCTAGGGGGGGTCTACAATGGGCAGGTCTTC
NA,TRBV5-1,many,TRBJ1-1,CASSLVPAVGNTEAFF,TGCGCCAGCAGCTTGGTACCGGCTGTCGGGAACACTGAAGCTTTCTTT
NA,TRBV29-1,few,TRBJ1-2,CSVEEGGYYGSGYTF,TGCAGCGTTGAAGAGGGCGGCTACTACGGGAGTGGCTACACCTTC
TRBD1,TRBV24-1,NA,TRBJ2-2,CATSEGQGVPNTGELFF,TGTGCCACCAGTGAGGGACAGGGAGTCCCGAACACCGGGGAGCTGTTTTTT
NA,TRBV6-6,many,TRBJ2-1,CASSLPREGQNYNEQFF,TGTGCCAGCAGCCTCCCTAGGGAGGGACAAAACTACAATGAGCAGTTCTTC
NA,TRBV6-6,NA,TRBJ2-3,CASDGAASTDTQYF,TGTGCCAGCGATGGAGCGGCAAGCACAGATACGCAGTATTTT
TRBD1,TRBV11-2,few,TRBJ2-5,CASSLIPGGGETQYF,TGTGCCAGCAGCTTAATACCAGGGGGCGGGGAGACCCAGTACTTC
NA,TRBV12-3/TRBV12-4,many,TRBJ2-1,CASSKGLQVTYNEQFF,TGTGCCAGCAGTAAGGGGTTGCAGGTTACCTACAATGAGCAGTTCTTC
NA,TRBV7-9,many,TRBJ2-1,CASSTFGGTGNEQFF,TGTGCCAGCAGTACCTTCGGAGGTACGGGGAATGAGCAGTTCTTC
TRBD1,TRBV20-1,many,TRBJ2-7,CSASLNRGPSYEQYF,TGCAGTGCTAGCCTCAACAGGGGACCCTCCTACGAGCAGTACTTC
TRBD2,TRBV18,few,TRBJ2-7,CASSPTSASYEQYF,TGTGCCAGCTCGCCGACTAGCGCGTCCTACGAGCAGTACTTC
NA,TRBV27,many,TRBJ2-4,CASTPLGGGVTKNIQYF,TGTGCCAGCACCCCCCTAGGAGGGGGGGTTACCAAAAACATTCAGTACTTC
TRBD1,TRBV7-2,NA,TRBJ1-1,CASSVNRGLVAFF,TGTGCCAGCAGCGTAAACAGGGGGCTGGTAGCTTTCTTT
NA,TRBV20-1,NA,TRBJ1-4,CSARGHNPGREKLFF,TGCAGTGCTAGAGGGCATAACCCGGGTAGGGAAAAACTGTTTTTT
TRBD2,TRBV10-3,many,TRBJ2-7,CAIRSGDAAYEQYF,TGTGCCATCAGGAGCGGGGACGCAGCCTACGAGCAGTACTTC
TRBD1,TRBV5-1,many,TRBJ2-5,CASSWGQADGETQYF,TGCGCCAGCAGCTGGGGACAGGCCGACGGAGAGACCCAGTACTTC
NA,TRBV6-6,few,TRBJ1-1,CASSYPALSMNTEAFF,TGTGCCAGCAGTTACCCGGCCCTCAGCATGAACACTGAAGCTTTCTTT
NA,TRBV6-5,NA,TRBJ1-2,CASSGGGYYGYTF,TGTGCCAGCAGCGGGGGAGGCTACTATGGCTACACCTTC
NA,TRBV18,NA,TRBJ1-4,CASSPLNEKLFF,TGTGCCAGCTCACCCCTGAATGAAAAACTGTTTTTT